A single sample gave rise to the 25 T cell receptor beta chains below, sequenced in a study of Ad26.COV2.S vaccination and SARS-CoV-2 variants. Libraries were prepared by immunoSEQ multiplex PCR; TCRdb keeps only in-frame clonotypes and omits some of them. The table records hundreds of thousands of clones, 90% of them present only once. The treatment denotes: roughly 19 received Ad26.COV2.S at low or high dose, single or two shots; about 5 received placebo; per-sample allocation not given. Sampling was performed 63 days after the first vaccine or placebo injection. The sequenced sample was peripheral blood, obtained in a trial of Ad26.COV2.S vaccine versus placebo. Every receptor here comes from a person between 18 and 59 years old who received the Ad26.COV2.S COVID-19 vaccine or a placebo.

In DNA, the CDR3 is TGCGCCAGCAGCCAAGATTCGACTAGCACAGATACGCAGTATTTT. It encodes CASSQDSTSTDTQYF. V and J are TRBV4-1 and TRBJ2-3, with D unresolved. The CDR3 totals 15 residues. Germline CDR1 and CDR2: MGHRA and YSYEKL. V shed 0 bases and J shed 0 bases, with 7 bases lying between them.

The chain employs TRBV5-1 and TRBJ1-5; possible D gene TRBD1, 5 bases. V was shortened by 4 bases and J by 2 bases, with 13 bases between the two germline ends. The CDR3 contains 15 residues. CDR1 and CDR2 from the germline V gene are SGHRS and YFSETQ. This CDR3 reads CASSVGVLGNQPQHF. The CDR3 DNA reads as TGCGCCAGCAGCGTAGGGGTTTTGGGCAATCAGCCCCAGCATTTT.

CDR3 region: CASSPKSYNEKLFF. CDR3 nucleotides: TGTGCCAGCAGCCCCAAGAGCTATAATGAAAAACTGTTTTTT. The J gene is TRBJ1-4, the V gene TRBV6-5; D uncertain. Germline V gene data show CDR1 as MNHEY and CDR2 as SVGAGI. The CDR3 sequence is 14 residues long. V gave up 6 bases and J gave up 4 bases, with 12 bases separating them.

The chain recombines TRBV29-1 with TRBJ1-1, with D hard to call. CDR3 size: 10 residues. V was shortened by 7 bases and J by 0 bases, with 3 bases between the two germline ends. Germline V gene sequence: CDR1 SQVTM, CDR2 ANQGSEA. As DNA, the CDR3 is TGCAGCGCGCTGAACACTGAAGCTTTCTTT. Amino acid sequence: CSALNTEAFF.

This chain links TRBV6-2 or TRBV6-3 with TRBJ1-5, with D perhaps matching TRBD1 (5 bases). Germline CDR1 and CDR2: MNHEY and SVGEGT. V was shortened by 1 base and J by 1 base, with 14 bases between the two germline ends. The CDR3 length is 17 residues. The CDR3 bases are TGTGCCAGCAGTTACTTGTGGGGCCGGTACAGCAATCAGCCCCAGCATTTT. This translates into CASSYLWGRYSNQPQHF.

This clone was recorded many times. The J gene is TRBJ2-3, the V gene TRBV6-4, with D possibly being TRBD2 (6 bases). V was pared by 0 bases and J by 4 bases, with 11 bases between. This CDR3 comprises 15 residues. Germline V gives CDR1 MRHNA, CDR2 SNTAGT. The CDR3 loop is CASSDSGGASDTQYF. CDR3 DNA sequence: TGTGCCAGCAGTGACTCCGGGGGAGCCTCAGATACGCAGTATTTT.

The CDR3 sequence is CASSVASGPTGELFF. CDR3 in DNA: TGTGCCAGCAGCGTAGCTAGCGGCCCCACCGGGGAGCTGTTTTTT. The gene calls are TRBV9 and TRBJ2-2; TRBD2 agrees at 7 bases. The CDR3 spans 15 residues. V was pared by 0 bases and J by 4 bases, with 3 bases of the junction left unmatched. Per germline, CDR1 SGDLS and CDR2 YYNGEE.

This clone was recorded only once. The chain has TRBV30 and TRBJ2-7; the D gene is possibly TRBD2 (6 bases). Germline loops: CDR1 GTSNPN, CDR2 SVGIG (reference sequence). This CDR3 is 14 amino acids long. V dropped 3 bases and J dropped 4 bases, with 16 bases sitting between them. CDR3 DNA sequence: TGTGCCTGGAGGGTAAAGGGACTTTCTTACGAGCAGTACTTC. Translating gives CAWRVKGLSYEQYF. The whole variable domain, remainder taken from reference TRBV30 and TRBJ2-7, is SQTIHQWPATLVQPVGSPLSLECTVEGTSNPNLYWYRQAAGRGLQLLFYSVGIGQISSEVPQNLSASRPQDRQFILSSKKLLLSDSGFYLCAWRVKGLSYEQYFGPGTRLTVT.

J is TRBJ2-2 and V is TRBV24-1; D not resolved. Germline V CDR1 and CDR2: KGHDR, SFDVKD. V was shortened by 5 bases and J by 6 bases, with 9 bases between the two germline ends. The CDR3 runs 13 residues. This CDR3 is CATSGRVSGELFF. The CDR3 coding sequence is TGTGCCACCAGTGGTCGTGTTTCCGGGGAGCTGTTTTTT.

A note on this clone: Other nucleotide sequences in the sample specify the same CDR3. V and J are TRBV7-2 and TRBJ2-1; TRBD2 matches 8 bases. V was clipped by 3 bases and J by 4 bases; unmatched bases: 5. The CDR3 is 15 residues long. Looked up from germline, CDR1 is SGHTA and CDR2 is FQGNSA. CDR3 sequence reads: CASSLLAGTYNEQFF. Written as DNA, the CDR3 is TGTGCCAGCAGCTTGCTAGCGGGCACTTACAATGAGCAGTTCTTC.

The chain employs TRBV10-2 and TRBJ2-3; D not resolved. The CDR3 runs to 15 residues. The germline gives CDR1 WSHSY, CDR2 SAAADI. Trimming took 4 bases from V and 0 from J, leaving 11 bases between them. CDR3 DNA sequence: TGCGCCAGCAGTGGGGGATTGGGCAGCACAGATACGCAGTATTTT. Encoded protein: CASSGGLGSTDTQYF.

This chain connects TRBV27 to TRBJ1-1, with D perhaps matching TRBD1 (5 bases). Per germline, CDR1 MNHEY and CDR2 SMNVEV (reference sequence). The germline V and J ends were trimmed by 5 bases and 2 bases, with 15 bases remaining between them. The CDR3 covers 15 residues. The chain's CDR3 is CASSPLDNLNTEAFF. The CDR3 nucleotides are TGTGCCAGCAGTCCTTTGGACAACTTAAACACTGAAGCTTTCTTT.

This chain links TRBV19 with TRBJ2-1; D not certain. The CDR3 totals 14 residues. The V end lost 5 bases, the J end lost 3 bases, and 11 bases lay between the germline ends. Germline-derived CDR1 and CDR2 are LNHDA and SQIVND (reference sequence). The CDR3 region is CASSQVRFYNEQFF. Here the CDR3 DNA reads TGTGCCAGTAGTCAAGTCAGGTTCTACAATGAGCAGTTCTTC. The full variable domain, completed using reference TRBV19 and TRBJ2-1, is DGGITQSPKYLFRKEGQNVTLSCEQNLNHDAMYWYRQDPGQGLRLIYYSQIVNDFQKGDIAEGYSVSREKKESFPLTVTSAQKNPTAFYLCASSQVRFYNEQFFGPGTRLTVL.

The V call is TRBV27, the J call TRBJ2-3; 12 bases align to TRBD2. With 3 bases clipped from V and 3 bases from J, the junction kept 19 bases outside the gene matches. Germline V gene sequence: CDR1 MNHEY, CDR2 SMNVEV (reference sequence). This CDR3 comprises 21 residues. CDR3 in amino acids: CASSFSDWTSGKVLETDTQYF. CDR3 coding DNA: TGTGCCAGCAGTTTCTCTGATTGGACTAGCGGGAAGGTTTTAGAAACAGATACGCAGTATTTT.

CDR3 DNA: TGTGCCATCAGTGATCAGGACGGAGGGACCGGGGAGCTGTTTTTT. It encodes CAISDQDGGTGELFF. V and J are TRBV10-3 and TRBJ2-2; possible D gene TRBD2, 6 bases. The CDR3 contains 15 residues. With 3 bases removed from V and 5 bases from J, the gap between germline ends came to 13 bases. Germline V lookup: CDR1 ENHRY, CDR2 SYGVKD.

The rearrangement joins TRBV11-2 to TRBJ2-1; D remains ambiguous. There are 16 residues in the CDR3. Per germline, CDR1 SGHAT and CDR2 FQNNGV. V was shortened by 4 bases and J by 7 bases, with 20 bases between the two germline ends. The CDR3: CASSSVRARTQNEQFF. For the CDR3, the DNA is TGTGCCAGCAGCTCAGTCCGGGCCAGAACGCAAAATGAGCAGTTCTTC.

The V and J genes are TRBV30 and TRBJ1-1, with a tentative D call TRBD1 (5 bases). CDR1 GTSNPN and CDR2 SVGIG come from the germline V gene (reference sequence). The CDR3 has 14 residues. The V and J ends lost 3 bases and 6 bases respectively, with 17 bases between them. The CDR3 loop reads CAWSFGGGSPEAFF. The CDR3 coding sequence is TGTGCCTGGAGCTTCGGGGGGGGTAGCCCTGAAGCTTTCTTT. The full variable domain, with the rest looked up from reference TRBV30 and TRBJ1-1, is SQTIHQWPATLVQPVGSPLSLECTVEGTSNPNLYWYRQAAGRGLQLLFYSVGIGQISSEVPQNLSASRPQDRQFILSSKKLLLSDSGFYLCAWSFGGGSPEAFFGQGTRLTVV.

The chain carries TRBV6-2 or TRBV6-3 and TRBJ1-1, with D possibly TRBD1 on 6 matching bases. The germline CDR1 and CDR2 sequences are MNHEY and SVGEGT. V lost 6 bases to trimming and J lost 0 bases, with 23 bases between them. The length of the CDR3 is 18 residues. The CDR3 loop is CASSRGGWDKAMNTEAFF. CDR3 sequence (DNA): TGTGCCAGCAGCCGAGGAGGTTGGGACAAAGCCATGAACACTGAAGCTTTCTTT.

This rearrangement joins TRBV25-1 to TRBJ1-4; D is perhaps TRBD1 (5 bases). V was clipped by 1 base and J by 8 bases, with 17 bases between them. CDR1 and CDR2 from the germline V gene are MGHDK and SYGVNS. The CDR3 has 16 residues. CDR3 region: CASSESAGIMGEKLFF. The DNA for the CDR3 is TGTGCCAGCAGTGAATCGGCAGGGATAATGGGGGAAAAACTGTTTTTT. The full variable domain, in which reference TRBV25-1 and TRBJ1-4 provide the parts outside the CDR3, is EADIYQTPRYLVIGTGKKITLECSQTMGHDKMYWYQQDPGMELHLIHYSYGVNSTEKGDLSSESTVSRIRTEHFPLTLESARPSHTSQYLCASSESAGIMGEKLFFGSGTQLSVL.

This chain connects TRBV19 to TRBJ2-3; 15 nucleotides align to TRBD2. V shed 3 bases and J 5 bases; nucleotides not matched to a gene: 0. Per the germline V gene, CDR1 is LNHDA and CDR2 is SQIVND (reference sequence). This CDR3 is 15 amino acids long. The CDR3 loop reads CASSMGLAGGDTQYF. In nucleotides, the CDR3 is TGTGCCAGTAGTATGGGACTAGCGGGAGGAGATACGCAGTATTTT.

The chain recombines TRBV7-9 with TRBJ2-7; TRBD2 aligns across 8 bases. The CDR3 is made up of 15 amino acids. Trimming removed 1 base from V and 4 bases from J; junction bases left unmatched: 6. Germline-derived CDR1 and CDR2 are SEHNR and FQNEAQ (reference sequence). CDR3 bases: TGTGCCAGCAGCTTAGGGCCCACTAGCGGATACGAGCAGTACTTC. Translation: CASSLGPTSGYEQYF.

This clone was counted a single time. The chain employs TRBV6-2 or TRBV6-3 and TRBJ1-3; D gene unclear. Germline CDR1 reads MNHEY; CDR2 reads SVGEGT. CDR3 length: 18 residues. The V end lost 4 bases, the J end lost 3 bases, and 22 bases lay between the germline ends. The CDR3 region has the DNA TGTGCCAGCAGTTCGGAGGTGATTGAAAACAGTCTTGGAAACACCATATATTTT. Translated, it gives CASSSEVIENSLGNTIYF.

As DNA, the CDR3 is TGTGCCAGCAGCCCCCTCATGGGGAATGAGCAGTTCTTC. This translates into CASSPLMGNEQFF. This chain uses TRBV9 with TRBJ2-1; D is unclear. CDR1 and CDR2 from the germline V gene are SGDLS and YYNGEE. The CDR3 runs 13 residues. V gave up 4 bases and J gave up 7 bases, with 12 bases separating them.

The V gene is TRBV7-9, the J gene TRBJ2-7, with 11 positions matching TRBD2. The germline gives CDR1 SEHNR, CDR2 FQNEAQ (reference sequence). The CDR3 loop spans 15 amino acids. Unmatched junction bases numbered 9, after V lost 5 bases and J lost 6 bases. CDR3 loop: CASSLLAGEKGEQYF. DNA of the CDR3: TGTGCCAGCAGCCTACTAGCGGGAGAAAAAGGCGAGCAGTACTTC.

The gene calls are TRBV6-5 and TRBJ1-5; 8 bases are shared with TRBD1. In germline, CDR1 is MNHEY, CDR2 SVGAGI. V lost 4 bases and J lost 8; bases outside the gene matches: 1. This CDR3 has 12 residues. CDR3: CASSSQGEPQHF. CDR3 DNA: TGTGCCAGCAGTTCACAGGGGGAGCCCCAGCATTTT.